Below are 3 T cell receptor beta chains sequenced from a single sample in a study of T cells in Graves' hyperthyroidism and ophthalmopathy. Amplification yielded TCR beta CDR3 regions, with RNA transcripts as the source. HTBI primers were used for first-round RT-PCR of the TCR CDR3. From the multiplex PCR reads, TCRdb called clonotypes with MiXCR, one entry per CDR3 protein. The table records 530,000 or so distinct CDR3 sequences, around 45% of them present only once. Sequenced material: peripheral blood or thyroid tissue (not recorded which). The receptors come from a woman aged 18-29 years with Graves' hyperthyroidism.

V gene TRBV5-1 combines with J gene TRBJ1-4; D is unresolved. There are 18 residues in the CDR3. CDR1 is SGHRS and CDR2 is YFSETQ in the germline V gene. The germline V and J ends were trimmed by 2 bases and 0 bases, with 17 bases remaining between them. The CDR3 nucleotides are TGCGCCAGCAGCTTTACGGGCCAAGGCGGTGCAACTAATGAAAAACTGTTTTTT. Translating it yields CASSFTGQGGATNEKLFF. Filled out from reference TRBV5-1 and TRBJ1-4, the complete variable domain reads KAGVTQTPRYLIKTRGQQVTLSCSPISGHRSVSWYQQTPGQGLQFLFEYFSETQRNKGNFPGRFSGRQFSNSRSEMNVSTLELGDSALYLCASSFTGQGGATNEKLFFGSGTQLSVL.

The table lists this clonotype with many counts. V is TRBV4-2 and J is TRBJ1-3; the match to TRBD1 covers 7 bases. V lost 5 bases, J lost 0 bases, and 7 bases stayed unmatched. This CDR3 region has 16 residues. Germline assignment: CDR1 LGHNA and CDR2 YNFKEQ. The CDR3 DNA reads TGTGCCAGCAGCACTCATCACAGGGGCTCTGGAAACACCATATATTTT. It specifies CASSTHHRGSGNTIYF.

This clonotype was counted ten times or more. The V and J genes are TRBV9 and TRBJ1-2, with D uncertain. V was shortened by 1 base and J by 8 bases, with 21 bases between the two germline ends. The CDR3 is 16 amino acids. Germline V CDR1 and CDR2: SGDLS, YYNGEE. In DNA form, the CDR3 reads TGTGCCAGCAGCGTATCCCCCGGAGCAGCGGAGCGGGGCTACACCTTC. As protein: CASSVSPGAAERGYTF.